This is a list of T cell receptor beta chains from one sample in a study of Ad26.COV2.S vaccination and SARS-CoV-2 variants. TCRdb's table, derived via immunoSEQ multiplex PCR, lists solely in-frame clones and lacks some. The data show 350,000 to 500,000 clones, about nine tenths seen once. Sample: peripheral blood, taken in a trial of Ad26.COV2.S vaccine versus placebo. Receptors were obtained from a person aged 18-60 years who received the Ad26.COV2.S COVID-19 vaccine or a placebo. Both conserved end residues are part of each CDR3. A D gene is named only where the DNA matches it firmly. Size tells how often a clone was seen (once, few, many) or the class of an expanded clone, and some rows leave it out.

clone_size	v_call	d_call	j_call	cdr3_nt	cdr3_aa
-	TRBV2	TRBD1	TRBJ2-7	TGTGCCAGCAGTGAAGGGGGGACAGGGCTGTTATACGAGCAGTACTTC	CASSEGGTGLLYEQYF
-	TRBV7-6	-	TRBJ2-1	TGTGCCAGCAGCCTGGGGCGTTCCACCTACAATGAGCAGTTCTTC	CASSLGRSTYNEQFF
-	TRBV7-2	TRBD2	TRBJ2-1	TGTGCCAGCAGCTTTCTAGCGGGGTCCTACAATGAGCAGTTCTTC	CASSFLAGSYNEQFF
-	TRBV4-1	-	TRBJ2-7	TGCGCCAGCAGCCAGCTGCTTCCCTACGAGCAGTACTTC	CASSQLLPYEQYF
-	TRBV7-9	-	TRBJ2-7	TGTGCCAGCAGCTTTACAGGGCTAAGTGAGCAGTACTTC	CASSFTGLSEQYF
-	TRBV10-3	TRBD1	TRBJ1-2	TGTGCCATCAGTCAGGGACAGGGGACTACTATGTATCGCTACACCTTC	CAISQGQGTTMYRYTF
-	TRBV9	TRBD2	TRBJ2-1	TGTGCCAGCAGCGAAGCGGGAGGTGGGAATGAGCAGTTCTTC	CASSEAGGGNEQFF
-	TRBV11-2	-	TRBJ1-1	TGTGCCAGCAGCTTATCCGGGGTGACTGAAGCTTTCTTT	CASSLSGVTEAFF
-	TRBV5-1	TRBD2	TRBJ2-3	TGCGCCAGCAGCTTGGTAGCGACGGGAGGGGGGGCAGATACGCAGTATTTT	CASSLVATGGGADTQYF
-	TRBV7-9	TRBD1	TRBJ2-7	TGTGCCAGCAGCTTGGACAGGGGGCGCAAGGCCTACGAGCAGTACTTC	CASSLDRGRKAYEQYF
-	TRBV27	-	TRBJ2-3	TGTGCCAGCAGTTTATCGGCACAGCTTACAGATACGCAGTATTTT	CASSLSAQLTDTQYF
-	TRBV27	-	TRBJ2-1	TGTGCCAGCAGTTTATCGGCTAGCAATGAGCAGTTCTTC	CASSLSASNEQFF
once	TRBV7-2	-	TRBJ2-1	TGTGCCAGCAGCTATAGAAGGGGATTCAATGAGCAGTTCTTC	CASSYRRGFNEQFF
-	TRBV27	TRBD2	TRBJ2-7	TGTGCCAGCAACGCCGGGACTAGCGAGTACGAGCAGTACTTC	CASNAGTSEYEQYF
-	TRBV12-5	-	TRBJ2-1	TGTGCTAGTGGTTTGGAGGAGAATGAGCAGTTCTTC	CASGLEENEQFF
-	TRBV7-3	-	TRBJ2-1	TGTGCCAGCAGCCGCGCTAGTAATTCCTACAATGAGCAGTTCTTC	CASSRASNSYNEQFF
-	TRBV7-2	-	TRBJ2-7	TGTGCCAGCAGCTCAGACCCTTCCTCCTACGAGCAGTACTTC	CASSSDPSSYEQYF
-	TRBV4-2	-	TRBJ2-7	TGTGCCAGCAGCCAAGGGGGTCGTGTTGGCACCTACGAGCAGTACTTC	CASSQGGRVGTYEQYF
-	TRBV11-1	TRBD1	TRBJ2-7	TGTGCCAGCAGCTTAAACAGGGGCCTCTACGAGCAGTACTTC	CASSLNRGLYEQYF
-	TRBV28	TRBD2	TRBJ2-1	TGTGCCAGCAGTCTACTAGCGGGCTCCTACAATGAGCAGTTCTTC	CASSLLAGSYNEQFF
-	TRBV11-2	-	TRBJ1-6	TGTGCCAGCAGCTTGAGTTCCGGGACTCTAAATTCACCCCTCCACTTT	CASSLSSGTLNSPLHF
-	TRBV28	TRBD2	TRBJ2-1	TGTGCCAGCCTTACCCCAAGCGGGAGCTCCTACAATGAGCAGTTCTTC	CASLTPSGSSYNEQFF
once	TRBV2	-	TRBJ1-2	TGTGCCAGCAGTGAAGTTGGAGGGAACTATGGCTACACCTTC	CASSEVGGNYGYTF
-	TRBV6-5	-	TRBJ2-3	TGTGCCAGTAACCGGGCAGATAGCGCAGATACGCAGTATTTT	CASNRADSADTQYF
-	TRBV2	TRBD1	TRBJ2-3	TGTGCCAGCAGTGGGGACCACAGGGGAAATACGCAGTATTTT	CASSGDHRGNTQYF
few	TRBV6-2/TRBV6-3	TRBD1	TRBJ1-5	TGTGCCAGCAGTCCAGGGGGCGTAAGGCAGCCCCAGCATTTT	CASSPGGVRQPQHF